This T cell receptor beta chain was found in a study of T-cell reconstitution after alpha-beta-depleted transplantation in children. The CDR3 is 14 residues long. V lost 2 bases to trimming and J lost 7 bases, with 15 bases between them. In its sample, this clonotype was seen many times. During its preparation, the TCRbeta library received unique molecular identifiers. TCRdb processed the PCR reads anew with MiXCR; each CDR3 protein has one entry. Here the sample spans 600,000 to 700,000 distinct CDR3 sequences, roughly 15% being singletons. This receptor was obtained from a human donor who donated a stem cell graft to a child with acute myeloid leukemia. This sample comprised PBMCs from the stem cell graft donor, obtained from the stem cell graft. The chain has TRBV12-3 or TRBV12-4 and TRBJ2-7, with a possible D match to TRBD1 (5 bases). CDR3 nucleotides: TGTGCCAGCAGTTTACAGGGATCGAGGTGGGAGCAGTACTTC. This translates into CASSLQGSRWEQYF.